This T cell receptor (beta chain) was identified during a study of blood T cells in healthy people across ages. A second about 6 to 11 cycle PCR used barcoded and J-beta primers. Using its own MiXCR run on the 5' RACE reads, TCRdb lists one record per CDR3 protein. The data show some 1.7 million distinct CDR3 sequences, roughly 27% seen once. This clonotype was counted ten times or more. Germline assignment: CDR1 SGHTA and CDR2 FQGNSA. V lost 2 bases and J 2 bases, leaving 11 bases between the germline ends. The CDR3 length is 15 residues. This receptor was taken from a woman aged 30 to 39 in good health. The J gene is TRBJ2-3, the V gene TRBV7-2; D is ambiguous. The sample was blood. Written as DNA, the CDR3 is TGTGCCAGCAGCTTACCCCCCGGTGACACAGATACGCAGTATTTT. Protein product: CASSLPPGDTDTQYF.